Described below is a single T cell receptor beta chain sequence and its context. A read error is possible here, since a much larger clone lies one base away. The TCR beta CDR3 regions underwent amplification from RNA transcripts. The library came from an HTBI-primed first-round RT-PCR and a second-round multiplex PCR. A single record per CDR3 protein comes from TCRdb applying MiXCR to the multiplex PCR reads. Of around 1.1 million distinct CDR3 sequences listed, approximately 35% were seen once; the top ten hold around 10%. Germline V gene lookup returns CDR1 SGHVS and CDR2 FQNEAQ. This CDR3 has 15 amino acids. Deletions cut 5 bases from V and 2 bases from J, with 13 bases between. This sample was taken from a study of Graves' ophthalmopathy and Graves' hyperthyroidism.

Sequencing used peripheral blood or thyroid tissue (not recorded which). The sequence was collected from an adult man with Graves' hyperthyroidism. The chain recombines TRBV7-8 with TRBJ1-3; D not resolved. The CDR3 here is CASSLRGFPGNTIYF. CDR3 DNA sequence: TGTGCCAGCAGCCTTCGGGGTTTTCCTGGAAACACCATATATTTT.